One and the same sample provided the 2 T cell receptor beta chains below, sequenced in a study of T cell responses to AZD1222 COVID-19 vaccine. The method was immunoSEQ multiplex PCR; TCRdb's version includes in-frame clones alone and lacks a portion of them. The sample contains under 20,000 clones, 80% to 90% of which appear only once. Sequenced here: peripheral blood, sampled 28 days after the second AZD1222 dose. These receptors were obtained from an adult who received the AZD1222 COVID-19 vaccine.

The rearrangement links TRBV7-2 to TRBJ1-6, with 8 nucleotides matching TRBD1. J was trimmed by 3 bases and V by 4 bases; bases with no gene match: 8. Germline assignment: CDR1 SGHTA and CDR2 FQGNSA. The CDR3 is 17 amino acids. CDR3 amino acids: CASSSPGTGGYNSPLHF. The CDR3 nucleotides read TGTGCCAGCAGCTCCCCTGGGACAGGCGGCTATAATTCACCCCTCCACTTT.

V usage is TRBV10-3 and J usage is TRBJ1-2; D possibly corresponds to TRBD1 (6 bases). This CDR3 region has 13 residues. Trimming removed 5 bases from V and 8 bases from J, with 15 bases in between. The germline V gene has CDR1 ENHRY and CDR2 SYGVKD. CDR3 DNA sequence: TGTGCCATCAGTCAACAGGGATCGGAAGGCTACACCTTC. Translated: CAISQQGSEGYTF.